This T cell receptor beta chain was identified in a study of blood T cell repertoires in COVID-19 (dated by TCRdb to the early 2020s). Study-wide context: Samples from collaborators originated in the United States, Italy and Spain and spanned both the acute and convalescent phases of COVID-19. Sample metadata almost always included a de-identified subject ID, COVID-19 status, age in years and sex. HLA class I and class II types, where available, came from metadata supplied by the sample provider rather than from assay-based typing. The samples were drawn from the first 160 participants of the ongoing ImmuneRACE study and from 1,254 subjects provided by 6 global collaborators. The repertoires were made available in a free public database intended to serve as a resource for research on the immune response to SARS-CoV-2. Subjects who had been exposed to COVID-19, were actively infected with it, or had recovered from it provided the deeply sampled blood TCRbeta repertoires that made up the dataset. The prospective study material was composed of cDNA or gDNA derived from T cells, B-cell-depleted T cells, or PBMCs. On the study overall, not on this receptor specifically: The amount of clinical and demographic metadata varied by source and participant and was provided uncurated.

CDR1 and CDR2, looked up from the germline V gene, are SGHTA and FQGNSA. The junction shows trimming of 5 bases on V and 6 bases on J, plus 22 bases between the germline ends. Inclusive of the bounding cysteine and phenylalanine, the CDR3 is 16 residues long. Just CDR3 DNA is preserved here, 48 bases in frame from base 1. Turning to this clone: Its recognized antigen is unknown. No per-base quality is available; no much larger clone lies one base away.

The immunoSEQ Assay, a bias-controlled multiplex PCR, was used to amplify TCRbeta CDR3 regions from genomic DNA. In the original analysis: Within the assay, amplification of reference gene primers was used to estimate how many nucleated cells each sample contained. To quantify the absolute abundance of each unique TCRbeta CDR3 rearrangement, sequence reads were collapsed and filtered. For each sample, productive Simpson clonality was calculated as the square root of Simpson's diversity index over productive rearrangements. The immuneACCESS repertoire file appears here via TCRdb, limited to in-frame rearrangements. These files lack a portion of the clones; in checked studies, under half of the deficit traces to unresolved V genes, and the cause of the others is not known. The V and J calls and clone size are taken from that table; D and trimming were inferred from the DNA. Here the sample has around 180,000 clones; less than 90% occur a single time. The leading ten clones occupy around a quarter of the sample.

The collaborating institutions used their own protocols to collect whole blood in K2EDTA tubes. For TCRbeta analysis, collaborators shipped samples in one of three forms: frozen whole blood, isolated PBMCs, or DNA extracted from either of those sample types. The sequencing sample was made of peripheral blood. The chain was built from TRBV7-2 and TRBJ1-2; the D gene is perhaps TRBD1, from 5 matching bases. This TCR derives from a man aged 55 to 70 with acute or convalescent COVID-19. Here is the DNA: TGTGCCAGCAGCCCCCGCGGGGGGGTGGGGGTCGATGGCTACACCTTC. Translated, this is CASSPRGGVGVDGYTF.